Sequencing of this TCR beta chain was carried out in a study of spatial heterogeneity in lung cancer. Whole-study context: For the average unique TCR and UMI combination, more than 8.5 occurrences appeared in raw reads.

There are a few counts of this clonotype. The time point here: sample taken at primary tumor resection. Unsorted whole RNA of tumor, nontumor lung or frozen PBMC was sequenced. The donors comprised some 72 untreated early-stage non-small cell lung cancer patients. A unique molecular identifier was attached to every TCR cDNA molecule. TCRdb reprocessed the 5' RACE reads with MiXCR, giving one entry per CDR3 protein. The profile shows 49,000 or so distinct CDR3 sequences, roughly 10% of them singletons. Per germline, CDR1 KGHSH and CDR2 LQKENI. The CDR3 runs to 15 residues. Trimming left V 6 bases short and J 4 bases short, with 19 bases between.

This TCR was sampled from a female donor with early-stage non-small cell lung cancer. The source was PBMCs, collected at surgery. The rearrangement joins TRBV18 to TRBJ2-7, with a tentative D call TRBD1 (7 bases). The CDR3 DNA follows: TGTGCCAGCTCGTCGTGGGGGGACAGAATTTACGAGCAGTACTTC. This sequence encodes CASSSWGDRIYEQYF.